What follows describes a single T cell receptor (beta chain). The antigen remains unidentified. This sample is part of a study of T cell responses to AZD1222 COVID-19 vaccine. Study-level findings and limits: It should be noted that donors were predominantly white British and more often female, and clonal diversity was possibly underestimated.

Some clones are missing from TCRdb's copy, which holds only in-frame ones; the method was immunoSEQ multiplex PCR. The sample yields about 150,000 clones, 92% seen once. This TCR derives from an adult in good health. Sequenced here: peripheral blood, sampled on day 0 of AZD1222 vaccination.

CDR3 sequence: CASSLRRGNTIYF. CDR3 nucleotides: TGTGCCAGCAGCTTAAGGCGGGGAAACACCATATATTTT. This chain uses TRBV7-3 with TRBJ1-3, with no clear D. V lost 1 base to trimming and J lost 4 bases, with 5 bases between them. The CDR3 runs 13 residues. The germline V gene has CDR1 SGHTA and CDR2 FQGTGA.